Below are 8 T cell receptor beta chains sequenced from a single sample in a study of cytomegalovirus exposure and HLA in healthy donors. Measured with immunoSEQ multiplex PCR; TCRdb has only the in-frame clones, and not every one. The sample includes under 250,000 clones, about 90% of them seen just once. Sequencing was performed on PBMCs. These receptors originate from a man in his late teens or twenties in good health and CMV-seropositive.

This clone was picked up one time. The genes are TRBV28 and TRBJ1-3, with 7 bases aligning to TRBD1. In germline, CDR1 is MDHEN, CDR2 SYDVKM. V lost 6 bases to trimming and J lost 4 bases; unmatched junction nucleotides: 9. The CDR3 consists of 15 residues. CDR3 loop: CASSPDRSSGNTIYF. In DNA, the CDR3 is TGTGCCAGCAGCCCGGACAGGAGCTCCGGAAACACCATATATTTT.

The CDR3 DNA reads as TGCGCCACGGCAAACAATGAGCAGTTCTTC. It is translated as CATANNEQFF. The chain employs TRBV5-1 and TRBJ2-1; no clear D gene. V was cut by 9 bases and J by 5 bases, with 6 bases left in between. The V gene's germline CDR1 is SGHRS and CDR2 YFSETQ. The CDR3 length is 10 residues.

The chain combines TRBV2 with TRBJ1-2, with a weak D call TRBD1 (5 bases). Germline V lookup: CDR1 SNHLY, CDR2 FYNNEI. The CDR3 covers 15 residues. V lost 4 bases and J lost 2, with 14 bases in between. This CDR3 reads CASSAAAQGNYGYTF. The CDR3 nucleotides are TGTGCCAGCAGTGCCGCTGCGCAGGGAAACTATGGCTACACCTTC.

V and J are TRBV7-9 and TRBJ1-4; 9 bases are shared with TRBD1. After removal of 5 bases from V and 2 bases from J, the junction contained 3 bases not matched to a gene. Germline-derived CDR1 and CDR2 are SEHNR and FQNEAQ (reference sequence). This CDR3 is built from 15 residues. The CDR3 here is CASSVTGGTNEKLFF. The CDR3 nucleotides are TGTGCCAGCAGCGTCACAGGGGGCACTAATGAAAAACTGTTTTTT.

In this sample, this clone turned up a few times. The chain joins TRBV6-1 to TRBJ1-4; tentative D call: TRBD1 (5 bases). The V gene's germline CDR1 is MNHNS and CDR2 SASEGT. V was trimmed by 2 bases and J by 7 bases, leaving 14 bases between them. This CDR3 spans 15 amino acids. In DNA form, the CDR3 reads TGTGCCAGCAGTGAATTAACTGAGGGGAGTGAAAAACTGTTTTTT. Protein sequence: CASSELTEGSEKLFF.

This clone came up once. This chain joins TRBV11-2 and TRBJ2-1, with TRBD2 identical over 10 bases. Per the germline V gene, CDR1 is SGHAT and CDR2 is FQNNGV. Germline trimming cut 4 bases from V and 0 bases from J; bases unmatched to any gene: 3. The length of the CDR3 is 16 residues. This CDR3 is CASSYSSGGSYNEQFF. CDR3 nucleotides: TGTGCCAGCAGCTACTCTAGCGGGGGCTCCTACAATGAGCAGTTCTTC.

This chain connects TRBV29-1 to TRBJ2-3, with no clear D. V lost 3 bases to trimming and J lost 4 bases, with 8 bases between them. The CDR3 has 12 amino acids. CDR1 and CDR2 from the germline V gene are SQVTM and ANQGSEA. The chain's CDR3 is CSVELVADTQYF. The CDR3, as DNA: TGCAGCGTTGAGTTGGTGGCAGATACGCAGTATTTT.

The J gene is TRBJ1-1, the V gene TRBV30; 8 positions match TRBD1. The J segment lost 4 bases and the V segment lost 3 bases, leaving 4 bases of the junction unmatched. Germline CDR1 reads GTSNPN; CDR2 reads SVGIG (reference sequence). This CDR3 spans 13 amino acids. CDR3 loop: CAWSRTGSTEAFF. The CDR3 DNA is TGTGCCTGGAGCCGGACAGGGTCCACTGAAGCTTTCTTT.